What follows describes a single T cell receptor (beta chain). What it binds is not known. The data stem from a study of blood T cells in healthy people across ages. The germline V gene encodes CDR1 KGHDR and CDR2 SFDVKD. The J segment lost 4 bases and the V segment lost 5 bases, leaving 12 bases of the junction unmatched. This CDR3 region has 16 residues. Per-sample PBMC isolation yielded at least 6 million cells. Alongside a J-beta primer mix, a sample-barcoded 5' primer served in a second PCR lasting about 7 to 11 cycles. MiXCR, run by TCRdb on the 5' RACE reads, gives a single entry per CDR3 protein. The data hold some 710,000 distinct CDR3 sequences, with 20% to 25% observed a single time. General study findings and limits: Per million T cells, TCR beta diversity dropped about linearly as age rose. A greater number of naive CD4+ cells and higher diversity distinguished long-lived donors from aged donors. Unsorted PBMCs blocked a conclusive comparison of naive and antigen-experienced cells.

V and J are TRBV24-1 and TRBJ1-2, with 7 nucleotides matching TRBD1. The receptor comes from a man aged 65 to 79 in good health. The sequencing sample was made of blood. CDR3 region: CATSGKGDSIIYGYTF. CDR3 in DNA: TGTGCCACCAGTGGAAAAGGGGACAGTATTATCTATGGCTACACCTTC.